This T cell receptor (beta chain) was sequenced during a study of blood T cell repertoires in COVID-19. For the study at large: The study drew acute and convalescent COVID-19 samples from the United States, Italy and Spain.

Source study methods: For nucleated cells, counts were estimated from reference gene primer amplification. Sequencing used immunoSEQ multiplex PCR; TCRdb keeps in-frame clones, though not all of them. V, J and clone size are those of that table, while D and trimming were read from the DNA. The sample lists 200,000 or so clones, roughly 90% occurring once. The sequence derives from a woman aged 55-70 years with acute or convalescent COVID-19. The sample taken for sequencing was peripheral blood.

CDR3 DNA sequence: TGTGCCACCGCGGACAGGACCCACAATGAGCAGTTCTTC. This sequence encodes CATADRTHNEQFF. This chain links TRBV3-1 (or the pseudogene TRBV3-2) with TRBJ2-1; 7 nucleotides agree with TRBD1. The trim removed 10 bases at V and 5 bases at J, leaving 8 bases unmatched. This CDR3 has 13 amino acids. CDR1 is LGHDT, CDR2 YNNKEL, per germline (reference sequence).